The rows below give T cell receptor beta chains drawn from one sample of a study of early T cells in non-severe SARS-CoV-2 infection. TCRdb fed the 5' RACE reads into MiXCR, producing one record per CDR3 protein. The sample holds about 55,000 distinct CDR3 sequences, roughly 13% seen once. Sample: whole blood, taken at baseline. The source of these receptors is an adult who was a healthcare worker with PCR-confirmed SARS-CoV-2 infection or an uninfected control (not recorded which). Each CDR3 is given with its conserved first and last residue. Rows may omit the clone size; those that give it use once, few, many or a size class.

v_call,clone_size,cdr3_aa
TRBV21-1,many,CASSKYPQGRKNTGELFF
TRBV19,few,CASSSGQGLVNQPQHF
TRBV28,many,CASSLSDRLYGYTF
TRBV6-1,few,CASSPGTVRQETQYF
TRBV30,.,CAWSRGQGNNQPQHF
TRBV7-8,few,CASSPRGLAGGDTQYF
TRBV20-1,many,CSASLAGGVYNEQFF
TRBV7-9,many,CASSSYRTGHSSRPGELFF
TRBV7-8,many,CATQDIENTEAFF
TRBV21-1,.,CASKGQGSSYEQYF
TRBV7-2,.,CASSSLAAVTQYF
TRBV11-3,few,CASSPGGGPTDTQYF
TRBV5-6,many,CASSLAGQGNEQFF
TRBV7-9,few,CASRNSDSYNSPLHF
TRBV5-1,.,CASSLGPTTNSPLHF
TRBV18,.,CASSPILAGGDEQFF
TRBV7-3,few,CASSLPGLAGSYNEQFF
TRBV29-1,many,CSVGGGARDEQYF
TRBV27,few,CASSLFSSGDPITDTQYF
TRBV12-3/TRBV12-4,few,CASSGGTRLWDEQFF
TRBV5-4,few,CASSATGGIYNEQFF
TRBV5-1,.,CASSPGTPLFGYTF
TRBV5-1,few,CASRLYSGTGELFF
TRBV20-1,.,CSARGLGSRGNTIYF
TRBV7-2,few,CASSPQQGSETGYTF
TRBV20-1,.,CSALYRQGTPEQYF
TRBV15,few,CATSRDFKDSPLHF
TRBV3-1,many,CASSQWGTAEAFF
TRBV7-2,few,CASSPQTGRDTEAFF
TRBV12-3/TRBV12-4,many,CASSSIGQGAHQPQHF
TRBV28,many,CASSLRGSLQETQYF
TRBV28,.,CASSLGDRQQETQYF
TRBV18,.,CASSRDRSYTEAFF
TRBV11-3,many,CASSSGTALIFSYEQYF
TRBV20-1,.,CSARGGGELFF
TRBV30,.,CAWSPGTYSLYGYTF
TRBV27,many,CASSSYRTMNTEAFF
TRBV5-1,.,CASSTPGAEEQYF
TRBV6-6,.,CASSRPSGTQTYEQYF
TRBV9,once,CASSEDGARQYF
TRBV7-6,.,CASSQEPGPGNTIYF
TRBV19,many,CASTSPGVQYNEQFF
TRBV29-1,few,CSVRTKVLNEQFF
TRBV24-1,.,CATSGTGQGIIQYF
TRBV2,.,CASKSWTGNEKLFF
TRBV5-5,many,CASSRDSIEDEQFF
TRBV7-8,many,CASSPKKNKYNEQFF
TRBV12-3/TRBV12-4,many,CASRGHYNSPLHF
TRBV12-5,.,CASGASGSWTDTQYF
TRBV12-3/TRBV12-4,.,CASSLYERVSTDTQYF
TRBV30,.,CAWNHGNTIYF
TRBV4-1,.,CASKSGGPGNEQFF
TRBV20-1,many,CSVSGGGDTQYF
TRBV7-6,few,CASSNPPLGLAIDEQYF
TRBV19,few,CASRRDEAGYTF
TRBV19,.,CASTLAGGIIDTQYF
TRBV7-2,many,CASSFPGLGTDTQYF
TRBV7-9,.,CASRSGNQPQHF